Listed below are T cell receptor beta chains from one sample, sequenced in a study of human T cells and chemical hapten exposure. TCRdb reprocessed the RACE reads with MiXCR, giving one entry per CDR3 protein. This sample has fewer than 300,000 distinct CDR3 sequences, with 7.5% to 8% found just once. The sample consisted of whole blood, taken in connection with sensitization to the hapten diphenylcyclopropenone (DPC). Source of these receptors: a man aged 18 to 35 with alopecia areata. Some clones in this sample may be carry-over from other donors' samples. CDR3s include the opening cysteine and the closing phenylalanine or tryptophan. Fields, in order: D gene, V gene, J gene, clone size, CDR3 protein, CDR3 DNA. A D gene is named only where the DNA matches it firmly. Not all rows give a size; the values are once, few, many and, for expanded clones, a class.

>TRBD2|TRBV9|TRBJ2-1|few
CASSGRGVAARGRETPVF
TGTGCCAGCAGTGGGAGGGGAGTAGCGGCGAGAGGGCGAGAGACCCCTGTCTTC
>.|TRBV20-1|TRBJ1-3|.
CSARDTSGNTIYF
TGCAGTGCAAGGGACACCTCTGGAAACACCATATATTTT
>TRBD1|TRBV20-1|TRBJ1-2|.
CSGKRGRDGYTF
TGCAGTGGTAAAAGGGGGCGCGATGGCTACACCTTC
>.|TRBV7-2|TRBJ1-6|.
CASSLNPVNNSPLHF
TGTGCCAGCAGCTTAAATCCGGTGAATAATTCACCCCTCCACTTT
>.|TRBV5-1|TRBJ1-4|many
CASSLNPRDEKLFF
TGCGCCAGCAGCTTAAACCCAAGAGATGAAAAACTGTTTTTT
>TRBD2|TRBV20-1|TRBJ2-1|few
CSARLAGGRGEQFF
TGCAGTGCTCGACTAGCGGGGGGGCGAGGTGAGCAGTTCTTC
>.|TRBV7-2|TRBJ2-2|once
CASGLGLGTNTGELFF
TGTGCCAGCGGCTTGGGGCTAGGAACGAACACCGGGGAGCTGTTTTTT
>.|TRBV12-3/TRBV12-4|TRBJ1-3|few
CASSFASSGNTIYF
TGTGCCAGCAGTTTTGCCAGCTCTGGAAACACCATATATTTT
>.|TRBV15|TRBJ2-6|few
CATSRGTDSGANVLTF
TGTGCCACCAGCAGAGGGACTGACTCTGGGGCCAACGTCCTGACTTTC
>.|TRBV7-9|TRBJ1-6|.
CASSPDRPIENSPLHF
TGTGCCAGCAGCCCCGACAGACCCATCGAAAATTCACCCCTCCACTTT
>.|TRBV7-9|TRBJ2-5|.
CASSFRHAIEQETQYF
TGTGCCAGCAGCTTTCGGCACGCGATAGAACAAGAGACCCAGTACTTC
>.|TRBV24-1|TRBJ2-1|.
CATRRGWGGMEQFF
TGTGCCACCAGAAGAGGATGGGGAGGTATGGAGCAGTTCTTC
>.|TRBV6-2/TRBV6-3|TRBJ2-3|many
CASRPYSTDTQYF
TGTGCCAGCAGACCATATAGCACAGATACGCAGTATTTT
>TRBD1|TRBV9|TRBJ2-5|few
CASSFRQGVQETQYF
TGTGCCAGCAGCTTCAGACAGGGGGTACAAGAGACCCAGTACTTC
>.|TRBV7-9|TRBJ1-1|.
CASSLAEVRRAFF
TGTGCCAGCAGCTTAGCGGAAGTTAGGCGGGCTTTCTTT
>TRBD1|TRBV29-1|TRBJ1-1|many
CSVTEQGLSEAFF
TGCAGCGTTACCGAACAGGGGCTATCTGAAGCTTTCTTT